This entry is about one TCR beta chain. Its target is not known. The sample comes from a study of blood T cells in healthy people across ages. Study observations and caveats: Investigators viewed diversity estimates from one million T cells as underestimates, the study reported.

Through a sample-barcoded 5' primer and a J-beta primer mix, a second PCR was run for roughly 6 to 11 cycles. Each sample yielded at least 2.5 million CDR3-containing paired-end reads. TCRdb itself ran the 5' RACE reads through MiXCR, one entry per CDR3 protein. The sample contains some 920,000 distinct CDR3 sequences, roughly half of which appear only once. The extraction recovered at least 6 micrograms of total RNA per sample. This CDR3 region has 15 residues. Germline CDR1 and CDR2: SEHNR and FQNEAQ (reference sequence). V was pared by 4 bases and J by 13 bases, with 24 bases between. Sequencing was performed on blood. The TCR originated in a woman aged 60-75 years in good health. The chain carries TRBV7-9 and TRBJ2-3; D perhaps matches TRBD2 (6 bases). CDR3 sequence (DNA): TGTGCCAGCAGCTCAAACCGGGACTCCCCTTGGTGCAAGTATTTT. This sequence encodes CASSSNRDSPWCKYF.